Following are 10 T cell receptor beta chains from one sample sequenced in a study of T cells in Graves' hyperthyroidism and ophthalmopathy (dated by TCRdb to 2018 to 2020). The library was obtained by multiplex PCR. Sequencing was carried out with an Illumina HiSeq 2000. The TCR beta CDR3 regions were amplified from the RNA transcripts. The TCR CDR3 was subjected to a first round of RT-PCR using the HTBI primer set and the Qiagen OneStep RT-PCR kit. In-frame beta chains were kept once TCRdb had trimmed the public reads at Q25 with fastp and called clones with MiXCR. Identical CDR3 proteins give one entry, which carries the most common genes and DNA. This sample is represented by some 460,000 distinct CDR3 sequences; more than 15% of them were singletons. Of the sample, almost 8% falls within the top ten clones. The specimen was blood. These receptors were obtained from a woman aged 18 to 35 with Graves' hyperthyroidism.

This clonotype has ten or more counts. The rearrangement links TRBV20-1 to TRBJ2-7, with a possible D match to TRBD2 (6 bases). Germline V gene lookup returns CDR1 DFQATT and CDR2 SNEGSKA (reference sequence). Trimming shortened V by 5 bases and J by 3 bases, and 14 bases separated the two germline ends. The CDR3 loop spans 13 amino acids. The CDR3 bases are TGCAGTGCTGTCGGGGACTTGAACTACGAGCAGTACTTC. It encodes CSAVGDLNYEQYF.

This clonotype was observed many times. The rearrangement uses TRBV5-1 and TRBJ2-5; D is unresolved. The germline V gene has CDR1 SGHRS and CDR2 YFSETQ. V shed 1 base and J shed 0 bases, with 10 bases lying between them. The CDR3 has 15 amino acids. In DNA, the CDR3 is TGCGCCAGCAGCTTGTATGACCGTGACCAAGAGACCCAGTACTTC. It codes for CASSLYDRDQETQYF.

In this sample, this clonotype turned up once. A much larger clone differs by one base, so this may be a read error. The chain carries TRBV24-1 and TRBJ2-1, with 8 bases identical to TRBD2. The J call may be incorrect, as the DNA end agrees better with TRBJ2-7. Per germline, CDR1 KGHDR and CDR2 SFDVKD. The CDR3 spans 15 residues. CDR3 nucleotides: TGTGCCACCAGTGGGGCGGGAGGCTCCTACAATGAGCAGTACTTC. Its translation: CATSGAGGSYNEQYF.

The chain combines TRBV18 with TRBJ1-3, with D possibly matching TRBD1 (6 bases). The CDR3 is 16 residues long. With 2 bases removed from V and 4 bases from J, the gap between germline ends came to 15 bases. CDR1 is KGHSH, CDR2 LQKENI, per germline. This CDR3 reads CASSPTQGHSGNTIYF. As DNA, the CDR3 is TGTGCCAGCTCACCAACACAGGGCCATTCGGGAAACACCATATATTTT.

This clonotype was observed at least ten times. The V gene is TRBV7-8, the J gene TRBJ2-3, with D hard to call. CDR3 length: 15 amino acids. Germline V lookup: CDR1 SGHVS, CDR2 FQNEAQ. Trimming took 4 bases from V and 2 from J, leaving 13 bases between them. CDR3: CASSSDVTPTDTQYF. The CDR3, as DNA: TGTGCCAGCAGCTCGGACGTTACTCCCACAGATACGCAGTATTTT. The full variable domain, rest sourced from reference TRBV7-8 and TRBJ2-3, is GAGVSQSPRYKVAKRGQDVALRCDPISGHVSLFWYQQALGQGPEFLTYFQNEAQLDKSGLPSDRFFAERPEGSVSTLKIQRTQQEDSAVYLCASSSDVTPTDTQYFGPGTRLTVL.

This clonotype occurred many times. V gene TRBV10-1 combines with J gene TRBJ2-1, with D unclear. Trimming cost V 4 bases and J 3 bases, with 10 bases left between them. This CDR3 comprises 14 residues. CDR1 is WNHNN, CDR2 SYGVQD, per germline (reference sequence). CDR3 nucleotides: TGCGCCAGCAGTGCGGCACCGGACTACAATGAGCAGTTCTTC. Protein: CASSAAPDYNEQFF.

This clonotype was seen more than once but under ten times. The rearrangement links TRBV11-3 to TRBJ2-2; D uncertain. Germline V CDR1 and CDR2: SGHNT, YENEEA. The ends were cut back, 2 bases at V and 6 bases at J, with 7 bases in the middle. The CDR3 covers 13 residues. CDR3 nucleotides: TGTGCCAGCAGCTTAATCAGTCCCGGGGAGCTGTTTTTT. Its translation is CASSLISPGELFF.

This clonotype was observed a handful of times. This may be a read error, as it is one base from a much larger clone. This CDR3 is CAGSDRQVAKKLFF. The CDR3 DNA sequence: TGTGCCGGCAGTGACCGACAGGTTGCGAAAAAACTGTTTTTT. This chain uses TRBV2 with TRBJ1-4; tentatively, D is TRBD1 (6 bases). Germline V gene sequence: CDR1 SNHLY, CDR2 FYNNEI. This CDR3 is 14 amino acids long. The full variable domain, completed using reference TRBV2 and TRBJ1-4, is EPEVTQTPSHQVTQMGQEVILRCVPISNHLYFYWYRQILGQKVEFLVSFYNNEISEKSEIFDDQFSVERPDGSNFTLKIRSTKLEDSAMYFCAGSDRQVAKKLFFGSGTQLSVL.

This clonotype showed up many times. Here the CDR3 reads CSAYRAGADTQYF. CDR3 coding DNA: TGCAGTGCTTACCGCGCGGGAGCCGATACGCAGTATTTT. The J gene is TRBJ2-3, the V gene TRBV20-1; TRBD2 aligns across 7 bases. CDR1 and CDR2 (germline): DFQATT, SNEGSKA (reference sequence). V shed 5 bases, J shed 6 bases, and the junction held 8 bases outside the gene matches. The CDR3 has 13 residues.

This clonotype was seen only a few times. The chain couples TRBV7-9 to TRBJ1-2; 7 nucleotides agree with TRBD1. With 5 bases clipped from V and 4 bases from J, the junction kept 4 bases outside the gene matches. Germline V gives CDR1 SEHNR, CDR2 FQNEAQ (reference sequence). The CDR3 runs to 13 residues. The CDR3 bases are TGTGCCAGCAGCCCCTGGGACAGCTATGGCTACACCTTC. It yields the protein CASSPWDSYGYTF. Using reference TRBV7-9 and TRBJ1-2 for the parts outside the CDR3, the full variable domain is DTGVSQNPRHKITKRGQNVTFRCDPISEHNRLYWYRQTLGQGPEFLTYFQNEAQLEKSRLLSDRFSAERPKGSFSTLEIQRTEQGDSAMYLCASSPWDSYGYTFGSGTRLTVV.